These 26 T cell receptor beta chains were all obtained from the same sample, sequenced in a study of response to subunit inactivated influenza vaccine. TCRdb redid the calling of the RT-PCR reads with MiXCR, one entry per CDR3 protein. This sample carries fewer than 600,000 distinct CDR3 sequences, approximately 7.8% of them seen once, and the ten largest clones take less than 15%. Sequencing used PBMCs from blood, obtained roughly 24 months after vaccination. The receptors derive from a man in his fifties or sixties who received an inactivated influenza vaccine.

This clonotype was observed at least ten times. CDR3 nucleotides: TGTGCCAGCAGCCAAGCAGGGGACCGCACAGATACGCAGTATTTT. Encoded protein: CASSQAGDRTDTQYF. The chain joins TRBV4-2 to TRBJ2-3; possibly TRBD1 for D (6 bases). Deletions cut 1 base from V and 1 base from J, with 9 bases between. This CDR3 spans 15 amino acids. CDR1 is LGHNA and CDR2 is YNFKEQ in the germline V gene.

This clonotype has only a few counts. This chain joins TRBV7-2 and TRBJ2-2; D is possibly TRBD1 (6 bases). Germline CDR1 SGHTA, CDR2 FQGNSA. The CDR3 has 15 amino acids. V lost 1 base and J 5 bases, leaving 11 bases between the germline ends. The CDR3 bases are TGTGCCAGCAGCTTAGGGACAGTGGGAACCGGGGAGCTGTTTTTT. Protein product: CASSLGTVGTGELFF.

This clonotype came up many times. The chain links TRBV20-1 to TRBJ2-7; D not certain. V was clipped by 5 bases and J by 4 bases, with 12 bases between them. In germline, CDR1 is DFQATT, CDR2 SNEGSKA (reference sequence). The CDR3 covers 12 residues. The CDR3 DNA follows: TGCAGTGCTTCACAGTATATTTACGAGCAGTACTTC. This translates into CSASQYIYEQYF.

This clonotype was counted a few times. The chain couples TRBV6-2 or TRBV6-3 to TRBJ2-1; 11 nucleotides line up with TRBD2. Germline CDR1 reads MNHEY; CDR2 reads SVGEGT. V lost 0 bases, J lost 3 bases, and 1 base stayed unmatched. This CDR3 spans 16 amino acids. The CDR3 DNA reads TGTGCCAGCAGTTACTCAGGACTAGCGGGCTACAATGAGCAGTTCTTC. It encodes CASSYSGLAGYNEQFF.

This clonotype was picked up a small number of times. The V and J genes are TRBV7-2 and TRBJ1-5, with 9 bases fitting TRBD1. The CDR3 sequence is 16 residues long. Trimming removed 5 bases from V and 6 bases from J; junction bases left unmatched: 11. From germline, CDR1 is SGHTA and CDR2 FQGNSA. CDR3 sequence (DNA): TGTGCCAGCAGCAGTACAGGGGGCAATGAGGGTCAGCCCCAGCATTTT. This encodes CASSSTGGNEGQPQHF.

The chain joins TRBV12-3 or TRBV12-4 to TRBJ2-3; no clear D gene. This CDR3 contains 12 residues. V was pared by 7 bases and J by 2 bases, with 7 bases between. This CDR3 reads CASTSLTDTQYF. For the CDR3, the DNA is TGTGCCAGCACAAGCCTCACAGATACGCAGTATTTT.

This chain uses TRBV20-1 with TRBJ2-5; no clear D. Germline V lookup: CDR1 DFQATT, CDR2 SNEGSKA (reference sequence). V was trimmed by 6 bases and J by 3 bases, leaving 14 bases between them. This CDR3 has 13 residues. Here the CDR3 DNA reads TGCAGTGCACGTAGTAGAGACGAAGAGACCCAGTACTTC. Protein product: CSARSRDEETQYF.

The rearrangement uses TRBV7-2 and TRBJ2-5, with D maybe TRBD2 (6 bases). The V end was cut by 2 bases, the J end by 0 bases, with 13 bases between. Germline CDR1 reads SGHTA; CDR2 reads FQGNSA. There are 16 residues in the CDR3. CDR3 in DNA: TGTGCCAGCAGCTTAATTGGCCGCGGGGACCAAGAGACCCAGTACTTC. It codes for CASSLIGRGDQETQYF.

This clonotype was observed a few times. V gene TRBV15 combines with J gene TRBJ1-4, with D perhaps TRBD1 (6 bases). Trimming removed 6 bases from V and 5 bases from J, with 16 bases in between. This CDR3 has 15 residues. In germline, CDR1 is LNHNV, CDR2 YYDKDF (reference sequence). The CDR3 reads CATRPRTAPNEKLFF. CDR3 coding DNA: TGTGCCACCAGACCCAGGACAGCCCCAAATGAAAAACTGTTTTTT.

The J gene is TRBJ2-3, the V gene TRBV5-1; perhaps D is TRBD1 or TRBD2 (5 bases each). Per the germline V gene, CDR1 is SGHRS and CDR2 is YFSETQ. Trimming left V 6 bases short and J 0 bases short, with 14 bases between. The CDR3 spans 15 residues. The CDR3 region has the DNA TGCGCCAGCACTCCGGGACCCCTAAGCACAGATACGCAGTATTTT. Its translation is CASTPGPLSTDTQYF.

This chain uses TRBV7-8 with TRBJ1-5; a possible D gene is TRBD1 (6 bases). This CDR3 comprises 19 residues. Germline CDR1 is SGHVS and CDR2 is FQNEAQ. Trimming shortened V by 3 bases and J by 3 bases, and 24 bases separated the two germline ends. CDR3 DNA: TGTGCCAGCAGCTTGTGGTTGAGGGCAGGGGCGAGTAACAATCAGCCCCAGCATTTT. Translating gives CASSLWLRAGASNNQPQHF.

Worth noting for this clonotype: A much more abundant neighbour one base away suggests this may be a read error. The chain links TRBV12-3 or TRBV12-4 to TRBJ1-5; D is ambiguous. CDR3 size: 12 residues. This chain's CDR3 is CASTGSNEPQHF. CDR3 bases: TGTGCCAGCACCGGTAGCAATGAGCCCCAGCATTTT.

This clonotype has more than one count but fewer than ten. The chain couples TRBV12-3 or TRBV12-4 to TRBJ1-6; D is undetermined. V lost 5 bases to trimming and J lost 10 bases, with 6 bases between them. This CDR3 contains 11 residues. CDR3 nucleotides: TGTGCCAGCAGTCGCGGGTCACCCCTCCACTTT. As protein: CASSRGSPLHF.

This clonotype was seen repeatedly, ten times or more. The chain uses TRBV7-2 and TRBJ2-6, with D hard to call. Germline assignment: CDR1 SGHTA and CDR2 FQGNSA. This CDR3 spans 16 amino acids. V dropped 5 bases and J dropped 1 base, with 12 bases sitting between them. CDR3 loop: CASSPQVRSGANVLTF. In DNA, the CDR3 is TGTGCCAGCAGCCCCCAAGTTAGATCTGGGGCCAACGTCCTGACTTTC.

This clonotype was counted a few times. The chain employs TRBV2 and TRBJ1-2, with D possibly matching TRBD1 (6 bases). Germline-derived CDR1 and CDR2 are SNHLY and FYNNEI. The CDR3 contains 12 residues. The V gene lost 3 bases and the J gene lost 8 bases, with 10 bases spanning the gap. CDR3 nucleotide sequence: TGTGCCAGCAGTGACGAGGGACACGGCTACACCTTC. Its protein product is CASSDEGHGYTF.

This clonotype was recorded many times. The V and J genes are TRBV9 and TRBJ2-7; TRBD2 is a possible D gene (6 bases). V dropped 5 bases and J dropped 0 bases, with 9 bases sitting between them. This CDR3 region has 13 residues. Germline-derived CDR1 and CDR2 are SGDLS and YYNGEE. The CDR3 DNA reads TGTGCCAGCAGTGGGGGGAGCTCCTACGAGCAGTACTTC. This encodes CASSGGSSYEQYF.

This clonotype was picked up many times. The V and J genes are TRBV7-9 and TRBJ2-3; 12 bases align to TRBD2. This CDR3 contains 15 residues. The ends lost 5 bases at V and 3 bases at J; junction bases unmatched: 3. Germline lookup yields CDR1 SEHNR and CDR2 FQNEAQ (reference sequence). This CDR3 is CASSVTSGRTDTQYF. CDR3 bases: TGTGCCAGCAGCGTGACTAGCGGGAGAACAGATACGCAGTATTTT.

This clonotype was observed a few times. This CDR3 is CASSQDPRAGQPQHF. The CDR3 bases are TGCGCCAGCAGCCAAGATCCCCGGGCCGGTCAGCCCCAGCATTTT. V gene TRBV4-3 combines with J gene TRBJ1-5; D is unclear. V lost 0 bases, J lost 6 bases, and 12 bases lay in between. Germline CDR1 is LGHNA and CDR2 is YSLEER. The CDR3 is 15 residues long.

This clonotype occurred many times. The V gene is TRBV6-1, the J gene TRBJ2-3, with D possibly matching TRBD2 (5 bases). Germline CDR1 reads MNHNS; CDR2 reads SASEGT. Deletions cut 5 bases from V and 1 base from J, with 10 bases between. This CDR3 is built from 14 residues. CDR3 nucleotide sequence: TGTGCCAGCAGTACATATAGCGGCACAGATACGCAGTATTTT. Translating it yields CASSTYSGTDTQYF.

The table lists this clonotype with many counts. V gene TRBV28 combines with J gene TRBJ1-5; D is possibly TRBD1 (5 bases). V dropped 4 bases and J dropped 1 base, with 8 bases sitting between them. CDR3 size: 14 residues. Germline V lookup: CDR1 MDHEN, CDR2 SYDVKM. CDR3 bases: TGTGCCAGCAGTTCAGGGTCCAGCAATCAGCCCCAGCATTTT. It encodes CASSSGSSNQPQHF.

The sample holds many counts of this clonotype. The genes are TRBV7-2 and TRBJ2-1; the D is unclear. Germline V gene lookup returns CDR1 SGHTA and CDR2 FQGNSA. V was pared by 6 bases and J by 4 bases, with 7 bases between. The CDR3 consists of 12 residues. Written as DNA, the CDR3 is TGTGCCAGCAGTACAGCGTACAATGAGCAGTTCTTC. This translates into CASSTAYNEQFF.

The chain employs TRBV5-1 and TRBJ2-3; D unresolved. Per the germline V gene, CDR1 is SGHRS and CDR2 is YFSETQ. V was shortened by 1 base and J by 2 bases, with 8 bases between the two germline ends. The CDR3 length is 14 residues. This CDR3 is CASSLSLDTDTQYF. Written as DNA, the CDR3 is TGCGCCAGCAGCTTGTCCCTTGACACAGATACGCAGTATTTT.

A few counts support this clonotype. The gene calls are TRBV21-1 and TRBJ2-3; whether TRBD1, the table's D call, matches the DNA was not checked. TRBV21-1 is reported as a pseudogene. There are 17 residues in the CDR3. The CDR3 DNA sequence: TGTGCCAGCAGCTATTTTGGGGGACAGACTAGCACAGATACGCAGTATTTT. Amino acid sequence: CASSYFGGQTSTDTQYF.

The sample holds a few counts of this clonotype. Here the CDR3 DNA reads TGCGCCAGCAGCTTGGAGTCGGGAGTCGGCAGTGAGCAGTTCTTC. This gives the protein CASSLESGVGSEQFF. This chain connects TRBV5-1 to TRBJ2-1; D may be TRBD2 (6 bases). The CDR3 spans 15 residues. Germline loops: CDR1 SGHRS, CDR2 YFSETQ. The V end was cut by 0 bases, the J end by 9 bases, with 16 bases between.

A few counts support this clonotype. The rearrangement links TRBV7-3 to TRBJ2-3, with a tentative D call TRBD2 (6 bases). V lost 4 bases and J lost 8, with 16 bases in between. The CDR3 has 14 amino acids. Germline V gene data show CDR1 as SGHTA and CDR2 as FQGTGA. The CDR3, as DNA: TGTGCCAGCAGCTCGACCTTCTCGGAGGGTACGCAGTATTTT. Amino acid sequence: CASSSTFSEGTQYF.

This clonotype was seen many times. The chain uses TRBV9 and TRBJ2-3; 8 bases agree with TRBD2. The junction had 2 bases not matched to a gene; V was cut back by 1 base and J by 4 bases. There are 14 residues in the CDR3. Germline assignment: CDR1 SGDLS and CDR2 YYNGEE. The CDR3 sequence is CASSVSGGPDTQYF. CDR3 in DNA: TGTGCCAGCAGCGTAAGCGGGGGCCCAGATACGCAGTATTTT.